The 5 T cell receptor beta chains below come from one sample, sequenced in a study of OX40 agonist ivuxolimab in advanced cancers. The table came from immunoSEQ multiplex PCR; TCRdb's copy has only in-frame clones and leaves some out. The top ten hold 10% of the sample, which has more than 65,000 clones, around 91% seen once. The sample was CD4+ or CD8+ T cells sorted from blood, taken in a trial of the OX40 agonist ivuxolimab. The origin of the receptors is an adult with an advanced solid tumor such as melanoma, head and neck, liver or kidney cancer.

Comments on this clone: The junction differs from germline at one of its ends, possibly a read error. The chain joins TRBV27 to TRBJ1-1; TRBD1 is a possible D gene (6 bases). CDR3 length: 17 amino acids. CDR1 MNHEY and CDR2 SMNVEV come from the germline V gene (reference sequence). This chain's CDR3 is CAGSRGVTGQFGTEAFF. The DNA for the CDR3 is TGTGCCGGCAGCCGGGGGGTAACAGGGCAGTTTGGGACTGAAGCTTTCTTT.

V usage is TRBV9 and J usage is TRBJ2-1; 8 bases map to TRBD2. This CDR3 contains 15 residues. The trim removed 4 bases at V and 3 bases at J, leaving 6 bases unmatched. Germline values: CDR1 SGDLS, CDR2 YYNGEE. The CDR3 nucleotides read TGTGCCAGCAGCCCTGGGACTAGAAACTACAATGAGCAGTTCTTC. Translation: CASSPGTRNYNEQFF. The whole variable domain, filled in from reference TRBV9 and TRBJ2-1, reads DSGVTQTPKHLITATGQRVTLRCSPRSGDLSVYWYQQSLDQGLQFLIQYYNGEERAKGNILERFSAQQFPDLHSELNLSSLELGDSALYFCASSPGTRNYNEQFFGPGTRLTVL.

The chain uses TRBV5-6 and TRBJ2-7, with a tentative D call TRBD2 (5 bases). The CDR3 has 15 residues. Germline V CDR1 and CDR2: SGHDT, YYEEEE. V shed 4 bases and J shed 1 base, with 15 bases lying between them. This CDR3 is CASSPLRERSYEQYF. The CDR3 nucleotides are TGTGCCAGCAGCCCCCTGAGGGAGCGGTCCTACGAGCAGTACTTC. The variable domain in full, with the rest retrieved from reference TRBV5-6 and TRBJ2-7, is DAGVTQSPTHLIKTRGQQVTLRCSPKSGHDTVSWYQQALGQGPQFIFQYYEEEERQRGNFPDRFSGHQFPNYSSELNVNALLLGDSALYLCASSPLRERSYEQYFGPGTRLTVT.

CDR3: CASSPVGYTF. The CDR3 DNA sequence: TGTGCCAGCTCACCGGTTGGCTACACCTTC. The rearrangement links TRBV18 to TRBJ1-2; D not certain. The CDR3 has 10 amino acids. V shed 3 bases and J shed 7 bases, with 3 bases lying between them. Looked up from germline, CDR1 is KGHSH and CDR2 is LQKENI.

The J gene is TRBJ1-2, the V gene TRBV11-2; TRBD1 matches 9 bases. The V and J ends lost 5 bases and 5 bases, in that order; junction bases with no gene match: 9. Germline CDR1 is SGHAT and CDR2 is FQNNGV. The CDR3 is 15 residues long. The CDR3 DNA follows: TGTGCCAGCAGCCCTCGTCCGGGACAGGGTTATGGCTACACCTTC. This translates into CASSPRPGQGYGYTF.